This T cell receptor (beta chain) was identified in a study of T-cell memory formation after mild COVID-19. Whole-study results and caveats: Some SARS-CoV-2-responding clones were already detected in memory before infection.

UMIs and sample barcodes were carried by the TCR alpha and TCR beta cDNA libraries that 5'RACE produced using constant-segment primers. From the 5' RACE reads, TCRdb called clonotypes with MiXCR, one entry per CDR3 protein. The repertoire consists of around 300,000 distinct CDR3 sequences, with roughly 13% occurring once and the leading ten covering around a fifth. Regarding this clonotype: Its antigen is unknown.

After removal of 6 bases from V and 2 bases from J, the junction contained 6 bases not matched to a gene. The CDR3 spans 14 residues. The chain joins TRBV12-3 or TRBV12-4 to TRBJ1-2, with 7 bases identical to TRBD1. Specimen: PBMCs or a T cell subset sorted from them (not recorded which). This clonotype was sampled from a man younger than 35 who had mild COVID-19 (a few samples of this study predate the infection). Cell type and time point are not known. The DNA of the CDR3 is TGTGCCAGCAGCATTGGACAGGTCAACTATGGCTACACCTTC. Translation: CASSIGQVNYGYTF.